Each of the 7 T cell receptor beta chains below was sequenced from the same sample in a study of OX40 agonist ivuxolimab in advanced cancers. TCRdb's copy holds only in-frame clones and misses some; the assay was immunoSEQ multiplex PCR. The profile shows 70,000 to 80,000 clones, roughly 88% of them singletons. The source material was CD4+ or CD8+ T cells sorted from blood, sampled in a trial of the OX40 agonist ivuxolimab. The receptors come from an adult with an advanced solid tumor such as melanoma, head and neck, liver or kidney cancer.

The V gene is TRBV19, the J gene TRBJ1-1; D is undetermined. The CDR3 covers 12 residues. The V gene lost 8 bases and the J gene lost 8 bases, with 15 bases spanning the gap. Germline lookup yields CDR1 LNHDA and CDR2 SQIVND (reference sequence). The CDR3 loop is CASDTLGREAFF. In nucleotides, the CDR3 is TGTGCCAGTGACACCCTGGGGAGGGAAGCTTTCTTT.

The CDR3, as DNA: TGTGCCAGCAGAAAAACAGGGGGTGGCAATCAGCCCCAGCATTTT. Translation gives CASRKTGGGNQPQHF. This chain links TRBV28 with TRBJ1-5; 8 bases map to TRBD1. This CDR3 has 15 amino acids. Germline CDR1 and CDR2: MDHEN and SYDVKM. V shed 6 bases and J 2 bases; nucleotides not matched to a gene: 6.

The chain employs TRBV18 and TRBJ2-1; maybe TRBD1 (8 bases). The V end lost 3 bases, the J end lost 6 bases, and 15 bases lay between the germline ends. CDR3 length: 15 amino acids. CDR1 and CDR2 (germline): KGHSH, LQKENI. The CDR3, as DNA: TGTGCCAGCTCACCGAACAGGGGGGGAGGCAATGAGCAGTTCTTC. Translating it yields CASSPNRGGGNEQFF.

The chain links TRBV18 to TRBJ2-7, with TRBD1 matching over 11 bases. Germline values: CDR1 KGHSH, CDR2 LQKENI. The trim removed 3 bases at V and 3 bases at J, leaving 4 bases unmatched. The CDR3 is 15 residues long. The CDR3 spells CASSPLGQGDYEQYF. CDR3 sequence (DNA): TGTGCCAGCTCACCTCTGGGACAGGGGGACTACGAGCAGTACTTC.

The CDR3 here is CASSEASVSNEQFF. The CDR3 coding sequence is TGTGCCAGCAGTGAAGCGTCGGTTAGCAATGAGCAGTTCTTC. The chain employs TRBV6-1 and TRBJ2-1; D not resolved. Trimming left V 0 bases short and J 6 bases short, with 9 bases between. The germline V gene encodes CDR1 MNHNS and CDR2 SASEGT. The CDR3 loop spans 14 amino acids.

CDR3 DNA: TGTGCCAGTAGTATCAGCGGACTACCCTTCTACGAGCAGTACTTC. Residues: CASSISGLPFYEQYF. This chain links TRBV19 with TRBJ2-7, with D possibly matching TRBD2 (6 bases). This CDR3 has 15 residues. Per germline, CDR1 LNHDA and CDR2 SQIVND (reference sequence). The V gene lost 3 bases and the J gene lost 3 bases, with 15 bases spanning the gap.

This rearrangement joins TRBV4-2 to TRBJ2-3, with 10 bases matching TRBD2. Unmatched junction bases numbered 4, after V lost 1 base and J lost 0 bases. Per germline, CDR1 LGHNA and CDR2 YNFKEQ. CDR3 length: 17 residues. Written as DNA, the CDR3 is TGTGCCAGCAGCCAAGGACTAGCGGGTTCTAGCACAGATACGCAGTATTTT. Translation gives CASSQGLAGSSTDTQYF.